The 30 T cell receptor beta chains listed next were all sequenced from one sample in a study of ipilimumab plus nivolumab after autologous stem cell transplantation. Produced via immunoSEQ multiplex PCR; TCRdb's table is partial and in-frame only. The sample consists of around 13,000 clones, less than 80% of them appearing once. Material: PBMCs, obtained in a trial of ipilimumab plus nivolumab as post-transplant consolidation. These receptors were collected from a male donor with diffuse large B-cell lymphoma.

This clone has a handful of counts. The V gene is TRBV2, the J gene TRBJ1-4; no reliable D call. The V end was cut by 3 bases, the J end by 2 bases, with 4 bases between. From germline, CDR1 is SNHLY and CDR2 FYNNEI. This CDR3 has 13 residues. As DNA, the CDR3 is TGTGCCAGCAGTGAGGTCACTAATGAAAAACTGTTTTTT. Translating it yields CASSEVTNEKLFF.

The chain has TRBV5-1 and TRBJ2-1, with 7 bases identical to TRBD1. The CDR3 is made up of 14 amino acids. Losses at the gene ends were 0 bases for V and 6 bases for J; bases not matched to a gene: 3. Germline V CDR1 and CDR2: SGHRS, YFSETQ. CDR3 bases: TGCGCCAGCAGCTTGGGACAGGGCCGCAATGAGCAGTTCTTC. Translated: CASSLGQGRNEQFF.

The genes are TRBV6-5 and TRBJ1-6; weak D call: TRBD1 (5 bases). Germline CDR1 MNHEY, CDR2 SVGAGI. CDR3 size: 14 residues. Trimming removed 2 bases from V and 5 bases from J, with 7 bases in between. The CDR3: CASSYGGNNSPLHF. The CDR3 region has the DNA TGTGCCAGCAGTTACGGGGGGAATAATTCACCCCTCCACTTT.

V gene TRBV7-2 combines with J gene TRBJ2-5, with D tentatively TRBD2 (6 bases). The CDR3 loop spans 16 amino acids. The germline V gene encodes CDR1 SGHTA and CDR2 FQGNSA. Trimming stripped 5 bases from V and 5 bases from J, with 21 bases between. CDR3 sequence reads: CASSLRWEASRETQYF. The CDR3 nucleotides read TGTGCCAGCAGCCTACGATGGGAGGCTAGCAGGGAGACCCAGTACTTC. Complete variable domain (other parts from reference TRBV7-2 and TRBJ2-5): GAGVSQSPSNKVTEKGKDVELRCDPISGHTALYWYRQSLGQGLEFLIYFQGNSAPDKSGLPSDRFSAERTGGSVSTLTIQRTQQEDSAVYLCASSLRWEASRETQYFGPGTRLLVL.

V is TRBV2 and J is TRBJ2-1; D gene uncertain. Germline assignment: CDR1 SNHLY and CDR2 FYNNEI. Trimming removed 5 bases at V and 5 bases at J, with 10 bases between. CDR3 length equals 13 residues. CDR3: CASSSTYNNEQFF. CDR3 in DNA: TGTGCCAGCAGTTCTACATATAACAATGAGCAGTTCTTC.

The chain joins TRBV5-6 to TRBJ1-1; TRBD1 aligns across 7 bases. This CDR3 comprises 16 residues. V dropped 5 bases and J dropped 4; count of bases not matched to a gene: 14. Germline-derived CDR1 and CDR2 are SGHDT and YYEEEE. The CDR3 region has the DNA TGTGCCAGCAGTTCGGGAAGGGGGCTCCCAGGCACTGAAGCTTTCTTT. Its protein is CASSSGRGLPGTEAFF.

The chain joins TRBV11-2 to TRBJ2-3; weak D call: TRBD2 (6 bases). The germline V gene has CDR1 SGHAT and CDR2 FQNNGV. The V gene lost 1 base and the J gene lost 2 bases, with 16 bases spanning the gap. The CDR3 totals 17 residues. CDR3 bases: TGTGCCAGCAGCTTAGTGTCCCTAGCGTTATACACAGATACGCAGTATTTT. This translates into CASSLVSLALYTDTQYF.

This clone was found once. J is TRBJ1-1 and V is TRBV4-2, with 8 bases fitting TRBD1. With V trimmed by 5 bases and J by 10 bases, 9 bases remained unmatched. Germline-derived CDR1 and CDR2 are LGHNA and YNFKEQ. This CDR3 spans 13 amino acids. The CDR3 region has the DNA TGTGCCAGCAGCTACATAACAACAGGGGGAGCTTTCTTT. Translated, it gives CASSYITTGGAFF.

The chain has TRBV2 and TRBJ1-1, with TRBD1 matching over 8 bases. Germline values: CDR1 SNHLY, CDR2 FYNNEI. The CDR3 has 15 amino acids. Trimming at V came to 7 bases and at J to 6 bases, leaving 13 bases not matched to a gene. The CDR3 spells CASIPWGTGYSEAFF. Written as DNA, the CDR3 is TGTGCCAGCATCCCCTGGGGGACAGGTTACTCTGAAGCTTTCTTT. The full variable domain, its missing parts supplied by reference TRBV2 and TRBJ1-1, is EPEVTQTPSHQVTQMGQEVILRCVPISNHLYFYWYRQILGQKVEFLVSFYNNEISEKSEIFDDQFSVERPDGSNFTLKIRSTKLEDSAMYFCASIPWGTGYSEAFFGQGTRLTVV.

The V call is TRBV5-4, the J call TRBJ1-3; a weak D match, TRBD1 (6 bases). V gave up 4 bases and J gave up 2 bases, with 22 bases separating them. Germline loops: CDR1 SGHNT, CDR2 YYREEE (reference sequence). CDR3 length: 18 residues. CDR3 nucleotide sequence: TGTGCCAGCAGCCAAGATCGTCCCGGGGGCTCAACTGGAAACACCATATATTTT. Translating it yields CASSQDRPGGSTGNTIYF.

CDR3 in DNA: TGTGCCAGCAGCCAAGAGCAGGGGTTTAATCAGCCCCAGCATTTT. Its protein product is CASSQEQGFNQPQHF. V and J are TRBV4-2 and TRBJ1-5, with D possibly matching TRBD1 (6 bases). V lost 0 bases to trimming and J lost 4 bases, with 10 bases between them. Germline assignment: CDR1 LGHNA and CDR2 YNFKEQ. The CDR3 runs to 15 residues.

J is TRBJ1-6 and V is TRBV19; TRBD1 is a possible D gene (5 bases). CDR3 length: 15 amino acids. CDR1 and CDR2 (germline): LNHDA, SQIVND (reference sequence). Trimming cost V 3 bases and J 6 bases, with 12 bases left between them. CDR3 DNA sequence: TGTGCCAGTAGTATTTCCCAGGGTAGTAATTCACCCCTCCACTTT. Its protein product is CASSISQGSNSPLHF.

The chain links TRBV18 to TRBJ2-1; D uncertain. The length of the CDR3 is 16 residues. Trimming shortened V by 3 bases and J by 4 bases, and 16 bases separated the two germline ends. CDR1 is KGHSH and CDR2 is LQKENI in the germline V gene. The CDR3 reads CASSPELGGLYNEQFF. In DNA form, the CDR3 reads TGTGCCAGCTCACCGGAGTTGGGTGGGCTTTACAATGAGCAGTTCTTC.

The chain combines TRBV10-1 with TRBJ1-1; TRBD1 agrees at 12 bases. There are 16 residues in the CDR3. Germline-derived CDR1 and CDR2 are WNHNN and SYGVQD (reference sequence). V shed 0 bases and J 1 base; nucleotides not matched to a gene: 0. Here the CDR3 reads CASSESGQGANTEAFF. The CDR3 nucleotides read TGCGCCAGCAGTGAGTCGGGACAGGGGGCGAACACTGAAGCTTTCTTT.

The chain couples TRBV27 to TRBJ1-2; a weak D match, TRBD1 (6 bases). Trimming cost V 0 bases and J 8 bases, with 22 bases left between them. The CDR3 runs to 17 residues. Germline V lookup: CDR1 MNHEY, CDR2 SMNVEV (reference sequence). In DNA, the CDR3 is TGTGCCAGCAGTTTATCCTCATTACAGGGAATATTGGGCGGCTACACCTTC. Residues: CASSLSSLQGILGGYTF.

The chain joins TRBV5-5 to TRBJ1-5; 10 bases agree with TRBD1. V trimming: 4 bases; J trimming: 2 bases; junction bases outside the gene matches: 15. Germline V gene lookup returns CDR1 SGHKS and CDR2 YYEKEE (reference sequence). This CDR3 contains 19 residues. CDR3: CASSNRGGTGALGNQPQHF. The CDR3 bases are TGTGCCAGCAGCAACCGAGGAGGGACAGGGGCCCTGGGCAATCAGCCCCAGCATTTT.

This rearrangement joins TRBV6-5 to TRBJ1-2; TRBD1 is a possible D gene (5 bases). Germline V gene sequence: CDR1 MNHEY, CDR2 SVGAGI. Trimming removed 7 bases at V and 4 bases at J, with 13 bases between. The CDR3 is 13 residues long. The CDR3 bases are TGTGCCAGCATCAAAGGGGACGTCTATGGCTACACCTTC. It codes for CASIKGDVYGYTF.

CDR3 sequence reads: CASSQEDRQGYGYTF. The CDR3 region has the DNA TGCGCCAGCAGCCAAGAAGACAGGCAGGGCTATGGCTACACCTTC. The chain recombines TRBV4-3 with TRBJ1-2; possible D gene TRBD1, 6 bases. With 0 bases removed from V and 4 bases from J, the gap between germline ends came to 12 bases. The CDR3 spans 15 residues. The germline V gene encodes CDR1 LGHNA and CDR2 YSLEER.

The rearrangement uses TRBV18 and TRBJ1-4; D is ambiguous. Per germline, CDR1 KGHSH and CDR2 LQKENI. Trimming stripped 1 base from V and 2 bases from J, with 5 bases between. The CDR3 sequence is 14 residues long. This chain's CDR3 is CASSPQGTNEKLFF. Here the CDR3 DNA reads TGTGCCAGCTCACCACAGGGCACTAATGAAAAACTGTTTTTT.

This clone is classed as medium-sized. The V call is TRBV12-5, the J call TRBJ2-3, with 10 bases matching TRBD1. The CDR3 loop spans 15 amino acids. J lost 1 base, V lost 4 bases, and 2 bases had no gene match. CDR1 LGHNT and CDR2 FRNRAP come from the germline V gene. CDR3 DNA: TGTGCTAGTGGTTATGGACAGGGGGGCACAGATACGCAGTATTTT. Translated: CASGYGQGGTDTQYF.

CDR3: CASRLGASYEQYF. CDR3 nucleotides: TGTGCCAGCAGACTTGGGGCGTCCTACGAGCAGTACTTC. The rearrangement joins TRBV6-5 to TRBJ2-7, with D possibly TRBD1 on 5 matching bases. The germline V gene encodes CDR1 MNHEY and CDR2 SVGAGI. This CDR3 spans 13 amino acids. Trimming cost V 6 bases and J 1 base, with 10 bases left between them.

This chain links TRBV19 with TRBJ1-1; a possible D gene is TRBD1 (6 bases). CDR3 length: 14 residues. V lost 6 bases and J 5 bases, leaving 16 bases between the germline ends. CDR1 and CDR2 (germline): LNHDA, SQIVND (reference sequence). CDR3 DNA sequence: TGTGCCAGTAGAGGGGCAGGGGTTGGAACTGAAGCTTTCTTT. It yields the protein CASRGAGVGTEAFF.

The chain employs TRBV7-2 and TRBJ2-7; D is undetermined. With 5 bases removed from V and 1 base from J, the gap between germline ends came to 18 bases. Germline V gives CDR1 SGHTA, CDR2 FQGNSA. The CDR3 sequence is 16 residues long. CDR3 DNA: TGTGCCAGCAGCCAGATGACGGTGATAGGATCCTACGAGCAGTACTTC. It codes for CASSQMTVIGSYEQYF.

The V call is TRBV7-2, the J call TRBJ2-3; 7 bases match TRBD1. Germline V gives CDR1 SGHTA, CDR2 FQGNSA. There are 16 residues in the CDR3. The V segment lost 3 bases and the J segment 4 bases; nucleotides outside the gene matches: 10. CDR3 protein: CASSFWTGVRADTQYF. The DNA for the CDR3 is TGTGCCAGCAGCTTCTGGACAGGAGTTAGGGCAGATACGCAGTATTTT.

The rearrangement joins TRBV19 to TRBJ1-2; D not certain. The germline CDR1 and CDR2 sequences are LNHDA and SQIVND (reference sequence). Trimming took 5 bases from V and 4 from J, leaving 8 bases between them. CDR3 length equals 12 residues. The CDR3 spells CASSEGIYGYTF. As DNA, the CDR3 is TGTGCCAGTAGTGAGGGCATCTATGGCTACACCTTC.

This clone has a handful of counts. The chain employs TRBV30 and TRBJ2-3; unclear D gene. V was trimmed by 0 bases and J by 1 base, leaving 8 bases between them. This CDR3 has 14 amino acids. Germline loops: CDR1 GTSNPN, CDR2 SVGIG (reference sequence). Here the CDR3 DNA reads TGTGCCTGGAGTGTAACCTCGGGCACAGATACGCAGTATTTT. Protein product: CAWSVTSGTDTQYF.

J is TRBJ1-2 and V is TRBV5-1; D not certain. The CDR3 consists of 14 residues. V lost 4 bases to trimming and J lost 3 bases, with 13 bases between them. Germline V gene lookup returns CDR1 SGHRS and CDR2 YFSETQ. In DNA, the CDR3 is TGCGCCAGCAGCCGAGAGGGTATTGACTATGGCTACACCTTC. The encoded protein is CASSREGIDYGYTF.

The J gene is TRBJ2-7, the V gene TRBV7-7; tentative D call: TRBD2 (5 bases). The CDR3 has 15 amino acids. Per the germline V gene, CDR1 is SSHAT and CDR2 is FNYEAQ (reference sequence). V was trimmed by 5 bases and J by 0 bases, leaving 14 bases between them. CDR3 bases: TGTGCCAGCAGCACTCCGGGGTTTAGCTCCTACGAGCAGTACTTC. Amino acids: CASSTPGFSSYEQYF.

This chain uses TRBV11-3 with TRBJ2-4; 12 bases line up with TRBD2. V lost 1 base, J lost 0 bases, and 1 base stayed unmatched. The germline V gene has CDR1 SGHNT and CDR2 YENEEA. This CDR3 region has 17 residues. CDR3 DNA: TGTGCCAGCAGCTTAGGGACTAGCGGGGTAGCCAAAAACATTCAGTACTTC. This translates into CASSLGTSGVAKNIQYF.

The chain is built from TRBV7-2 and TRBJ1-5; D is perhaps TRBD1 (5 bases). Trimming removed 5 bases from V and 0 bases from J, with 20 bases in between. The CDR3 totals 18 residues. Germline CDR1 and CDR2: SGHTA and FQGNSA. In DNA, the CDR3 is TGTGCCAGCAGCACCCCCTATGGGACCCAGAGTAGCAATCAGCCCCAGCATTTT. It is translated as CASSTPYGTQSSNQPQHF.